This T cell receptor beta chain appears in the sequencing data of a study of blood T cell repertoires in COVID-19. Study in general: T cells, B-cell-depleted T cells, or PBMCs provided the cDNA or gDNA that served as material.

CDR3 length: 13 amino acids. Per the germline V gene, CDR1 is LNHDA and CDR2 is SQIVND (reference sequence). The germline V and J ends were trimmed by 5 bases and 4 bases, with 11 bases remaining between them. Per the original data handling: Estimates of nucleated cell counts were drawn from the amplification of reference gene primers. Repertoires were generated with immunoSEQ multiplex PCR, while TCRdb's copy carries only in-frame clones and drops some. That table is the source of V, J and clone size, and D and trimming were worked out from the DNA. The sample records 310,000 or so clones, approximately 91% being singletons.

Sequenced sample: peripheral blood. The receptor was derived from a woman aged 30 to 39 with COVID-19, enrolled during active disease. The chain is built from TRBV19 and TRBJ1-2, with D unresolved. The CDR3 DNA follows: TGTGCCAGTAGTCCATCGGTTGCCTATGGCTACACCTTC. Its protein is CASSPSVAYGYTF.